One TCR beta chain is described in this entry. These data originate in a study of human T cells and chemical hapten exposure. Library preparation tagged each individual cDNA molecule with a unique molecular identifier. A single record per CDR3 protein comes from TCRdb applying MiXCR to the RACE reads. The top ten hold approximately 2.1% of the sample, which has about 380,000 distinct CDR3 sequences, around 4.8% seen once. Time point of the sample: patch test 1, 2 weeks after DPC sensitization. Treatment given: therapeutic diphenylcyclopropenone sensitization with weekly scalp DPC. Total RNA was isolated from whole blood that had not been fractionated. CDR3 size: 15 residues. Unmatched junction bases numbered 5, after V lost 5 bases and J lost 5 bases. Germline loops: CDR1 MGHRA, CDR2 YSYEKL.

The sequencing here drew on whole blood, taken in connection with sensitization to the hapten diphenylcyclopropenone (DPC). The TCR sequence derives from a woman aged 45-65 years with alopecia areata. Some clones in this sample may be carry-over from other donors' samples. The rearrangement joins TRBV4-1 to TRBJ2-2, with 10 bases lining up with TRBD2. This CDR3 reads CASSVAGGRTGELFF. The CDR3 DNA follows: TGCGCCAGCAGCGTAGCGGGGGGCAGAACCGGGGAGCTGTTTTTT.